What follows is one T cell receptor (beta chain) and its context. This entry is derived from a study of T-cell reconstitution after alpha-beta-depleted transplantation in children. This CDR3 is 16 amino acids long. The V segment lost 6 bases and the J segment 3 bases; nucleotides outside the gene matches: 5. CDR1 KGHDR and CDR2 SFDVKD come from the germline V gene. Library preparation (for TCRbeta) was performed with unique molecular identifiers. TCRdb passed the PCR reads through MiXCR, listing each CDR3 protein once. The repertoire consists of hundreds of thousands of distinct CDR3 sequences, with about 23% occurring once and the leading ten covering approximately 2.5%.

The genes are TRBV24-1 and TRBJ2-1; 12 nucleotides match TRBD2. The source is a girl aged 2 to 9 with Fanconi anemia, due to receive a stem cell transplant. The sample here was PBMCs, taken before TCRalphabeta/CD19-depleted stem cell transplant. Here the CDR3 reads CATSLAGGPFYNEQFF. The CDR3 bases are TGTGCCACCAGTCTAGCGGGAGGGCCCTTCTACAATGAGCAGTTCTTC.